This TCR beta chain stems from a study of T-cell memory formation after mild COVID-19. The CDR3 is 15 residues long. The trim removed 5 bases at V and 6 bases at J, leaving 8 bases unmatched. The germline gives CDR1 LNHDA, CDR2 SQIVND (reference sequence). This clonotype was seen a few times. Each CDR3 protein is one row after TCRdb ran MiXCR on the 5' RACE reads. Of 100,000 to 150,000 distinct CDR3 sequences listed, roughly 6% are singletons. The sequence came from an adult woman who had mild COVID-19 (a few samples of this study predate the infection). Cell type and time point are not known. Material: PBMCs or a T cell subset sorted from them (not recorded which). The rearrangement joins TRBV19 to TRBJ2-2; 8 positions agree with TRBD1. In nucleotides, the CDR3 is TGTGCCAGTAGTTCCCGGACAGGGTGGGCCGGGGAGCTGTTTTTT. Encoded protein: CASSSRTGWAGELFF.